This T cell receptor (beta chain) emerged from a study of T cells expressing NK-cell markers. At the level of the study: Seven HCMV-seropositive donors and one seronegative donor made up the eight sequenced donors.

Germline V gene lookup returns CDR1 DFQATT and CDR2 SNEGSKA (reference sequence). This CDR3 has 16 amino acids. Following a re-call of the 5' RACE reads, TCRdb has one entry per CDR3 protein and lacks DNA. The table for this sample gives hundreds of thousands of distinct CDR3 sequences. The chain carries TRBV20-1 and TRBJ1-4; with no DNA, the TCRdb D assignment of TRBD1 cannot be verified. The origin of this receptor is a woman between 18 and 69 years old in good health. Specimen: blood T cells: a sorted CD56 or NKG2C T cell subset, CD4+ or CD8+ T cells, or bulk PBMC T cells (not recorded which). CDR3 residues: CSARDLPGQHNEKLFF.